This entry features one TCR beta chain sequence. The antigen remains undetermined. This record comes from a study of OX40 agonist ivuxolimab in advanced cancers. Study at large: Partial responses were recorded for three patients, including one with hepatocellular carcinoma and two with cutaneous melanoma.

Study-level findings and limits: On average, a greater number of expanded clones characterised CD8+ T cells relative to CD4+. Both CD4+ and CD8+ T cell populations in blood had undergone clonal expansion by week 6 at 0.1 to 3.0 mg/kg. Nonresponders, in some cases, also had low normalized T-cell clonal expansion.

The protocol was immunoSEQ multiplex PCR, while the TCRdb copy is restricted to in-frame clones and leaves out a portion. The sample yields approximately 76,000 clones, roughly nine tenths seen once. Trimming cost V 0 bases and J 3 bases; bases outside gene matches: 3. CDR3 length: 14 amino acids. CDR1 SGDLS and CDR2 YYNGEE come from the germline V gene. This receptor was identified in an adult with an advanced solid tumor such as melanoma, head and neck, liver or kidney cancer. This specimen consisted of CD4+ or CD8+ T cells sorted from blood, obtained in a trial of the OX40 agonist ivuxolimab. The rearrangement joins TRBV9 to TRBJ2-7, with 7 bases that match TRBD1. This CDR3 is CASSVEGQSYEQYF. In nucleotides, the CDR3 is TGTGCCAGCAGCGTAGAGGGACAGAGCTACGAGCAGTACTTC.